The next 28 T cell receptor beta chains were all read from a single sample in a study of blood T cell repertoires in COVID-19. The data were produced by immunoSEQ multiplex PCR, yet TCRdb's version contains in-frame clones alone and is incomplete. Of roughly 430,000 clones in the sample, over 75% are singletons; the top ten hold more than 2%. What was sequenced was PBMCs or T cells enriched from blood (not recorded which). These receptors all come from a woman aged 40 to 50 with acute COVID-19.

This chain uses TRBV5-1 with TRBJ1-1; 7 bases agree with TRBD1. The germline gives CDR1 SGHRS, CDR2 YFSETQ. The CDR3 covers 14 residues. V lost 6 bases and J lost 0; bases outside the gene matches: 5. CDR3 nucleotide sequence: TGCGCCAGCACCCGGGACAGCCTGAACACTGAAGCTTTCTTT. This translates into CASTRDSLNTEAFF.

The chain couples TRBV5-1 to TRBJ2-5, with 13 positions matching TRBD2. J lost 2 bases, V lost 3 bases, and 7 bases had no gene match. This CDR3 has 17 amino acids. CDR1 and CDR2 from the germline V gene are SGHRS and YFSETQ. CDR3 region: CASSYRLAGGLQETQYF. Written as DNA, the CDR3 is TGCGCCAGCAGCTACCGACTAGCGGGGGGCCTTCAAGAGACCCAGTACTTC.

This chain joins TRBV3-1 (or the pseudogene TRBV3-2) and TRBJ2-3, with 9 positions matching TRBD1. CDR3 length: 14 amino acids. Per the germline V gene, CDR1 is LGHDT and CDR2 is YNNKEL (reference sequence). V gave up 4 bases and J gave up 7 bases; unmatched junction bases: 6. The CDR3 nucleotides read TGTGCCAGCAGCCCAATGGACAGGGGAAATACGCAGTATTTT. Its translation: CASSPMDRGNTQYF.

The chain carries TRBV18 and TRBJ1-2; D perhaps matches TRBD1 (6 bases). This CDR3 has 15 residues. Trimming pared 0 bases from V and 8 bases from J, leaving 16 bases between. Germline-derived CDR1 and CDR2 are KGHSH and LQKENI. The CDR3 DNA is TGTGCCAGCTCACCACCGACTGACAGGACCAGGGGCTACACCTTC. Protein: CASSPPTDRTRGYTF.

The V gene is TRBV30, the J gene TRBJ1-2; 10 bases align to TRBD1. V lost 0 bases and J lost 7; bases outside the gene matches: 11. Germline CDR1 is GTSNPN and CDR2 is SVGIG (reference sequence). The CDR3 is 16 residues long. The CDR3 loop reads CAWSVLISGTGVGYTF. The CDR3, as DNA: TGTGCCTGGAGTGTATTAATTTCCGGGACAGGGGTTGGCTACACCTTC.

V usage is TRBV5-4 and J usage is TRBJ1-2; 12 positions agree with TRBD1. Germline V gene data show CDR1 as SGHNT and CDR2 as YYREEE (reference sequence). Germline trimming cut 4 bases from V and 7 bases from J; bases unmatched to any gene: 5. The CDR3 is 14 amino acids. The chain's CDR3 is CASSTGQGASGYTF. The CDR3 nucleotides are TGTGCCAGCAGCACGGGACAGGGGGCGAGTGGCTACACCTTC.

V gene TRBV24-1 combines with J gene TRBJ1-2; no reliable D call. Trimming took 3 bases from V and 0 from J, leaving 4 bases between them. The CDR3 runs to 13 residues. Germline V lookup: CDR1 KGHDR, CDR2 SFDVKD. Written as DNA, the CDR3 is TGTGCCACCAGTGATCCCTCTAACTATGGCTACACCTTC. Translation gives CATSDPSNYGYTF.

V usage is TRBV19 and J usage is TRBJ1-2, with a weak D call TRBD1 (5 bases). The V and J ends lost 9 bases and 7 bases respectively, with 24 bases between them. The CDR3 length is 15 residues. Germline CDR1 LNHDA, CDR2 SQIVND (reference sequence). The CDR3 DNA is TGTGCCAGCGCTGCGGGAACAGGCCACTTAAGTGGCTACACCTTC. Translated: CASAAGTGHLSGYTF.

About this clone: Other nucleotide sequences from this sample produce the same CDR3. DNA of the CDR3: TGTGCCTGGAGTGCGGGTAGCAATCAGCCCCAGCATTTT. Protein sequence: CAWSAGSNQPQHF. This sequence joins TRBV30 and TRBJ1-5; no definite D call. V lost 1 base and J 0 bases, leaving 4 bases between the germline ends. Germline V gives CDR1 GTSNPN, CDR2 SVGIG (reference sequence). The CDR3 spans 13 residues. The variable domain in full, with the rest retrieved from reference TRBV30 and TRBJ1-5, is SQTIHQWPATLVQPVGSPLSLECTVEGTSNPNLYWYRQAAGRGLQLLFYSVGIGQISSEVPQNLSASRPQDRQFILSSKKLLLSDSGFYLCAWSAGSNQPQHFGDGTRLSIL.

The chain couples TRBV27 to TRBJ2-7; a weak D match, TRBD1 (6 bases). The CDR3 loop spans 13 amino acids. Germline V gives CDR1 MNHEY, CDR2 SMNVEV (reference sequence). Trimming cost V 2 bases and J 3 bases, with 8 bases left between them. The CDR3 nucleotides are TGTGCCAGCAGTTTACGACAGGACTACGAGCAGTACTTC. It is translated as CASSLRQDYEQYF.

V is TRBV5-4 and J is TRBJ1-1; TRBD1 is a possible D gene (5 bases). The V end lost 0 bases, the J end lost 6 bases, and 12 bases lay between the germline ends. CDR1 and CDR2 (germline): SGHNT, YYREEE (reference sequence). CDR3 length equals 14 residues. The CDR3 DNA follows: TGTGCCAGCAGCTTGGGCAGGGAGGGGTCTGAAGCTTTCTTT. This encodes CASSLGREGSEAFF.

This clone was counted a few times. V is TRBV29-1 and J is TRBJ2-7, with TRBD2 identical over 9 bases. The CDR3 runs 16 residues. The trim removed 4 bases at V and 0 bases at J, leaving 10 bases unmatched. Germline CDR1 and CDR2: SQVTM and ANQGSEA. The CDR3 region has the DNA TGCAGCGTTGCTGGGTATAGCGGGGGAAACTCCTACGAGCAGTACTTC. Amino acid sequence: CSVAGYSGGNSYEQYF.

The chain carries TRBV12-3 or TRBV12-4 and TRBJ2-2, with 8 bases identical to TRBD2. The CDR3 is 13 residues long. V gave up 7 bases and J gave up 5 bases; unmatched junction bases: 3. CDR3 sequence (DNA): TGTGCCAGCAACCGACTAGCGACCGGGGAGCTGTTTTTT. This codes for CASNRLATGELFF.

This chain links TRBV27 with TRBJ2-7; 7 nucleotides agree with TRBD2. The V gene's germline CDR1 is MNHEY and CDR2 SMNVEV (reference sequence). The CDR3 is 11 amino acids. V lost 10 bases, J lost 3 bases, and 3 bases stayed unmatched. DNA for the CDR3: TGTGCCACTCAGCGGGGCTACGAGCAGTACTTC. Protein sequence: CATQRGYEQYF.

This chain uses TRBV11-2 with TRBJ1-1; D not certain. The germline CDR1 and CDR2 sequences are SGHAT and FQNNGV. This CDR3 has 15 amino acids. Trimming took 5 bases from V and 4 from J, leaving 17 bases between them. CDR3 residues: CASSLTREVSTEAFF. The CDR3 DNA reads as TGTGCCAGCAGCCTTACGAGGGAAGTGAGCACTGAAGCTTTCTTT.

The chain combines TRBV11-3 with TRBJ2-2, with D tentatively TRBD1 (6 bases). This CDR3 has 14 amino acids. Germline lookup yields CDR1 SGHNT and CDR2 YENEEA. Trimming pared 5 bases from V and 7 bases from J, leaving 14 bases between. The CDR3 here is CASSQYRAGGELFF. The CDR3 DNA reads as TGTGCCAGCAGCCAGTACAGGGCTGGCGGGGAGCTGTTTTTT.

The J gene is TRBJ2-6, the V gene TRBV4-1; 7 bases fit TRBD1. The trim removed 4 bases at V and 0 bases at J, leaving 6 bases unmatched. The CDR3 has 17 residues. The V gene's germline CDR1 is MGHRA and CDR2 YSYEKL. The CDR3 spells CASSPIGQASGANVLTF. In DNA form, the CDR3 reads TGCGCCAGCAGCCCGATAGGACAGGCCTCTGGGGCCAACGTCCTGACTTTC.

This clone showed up just once. This rearrangement joins TRBV15 to TRBJ1-1; no definite D call. The length of the CDR3 is 13 residues. Germline CDR1 reads LNHNV; CDR2 reads YYDKDF (reference sequence). Trimming shortened V by 0 bases and J by 5 bases, and 7 bases separated the two germline ends. For the CDR3, the DNA is TGTGCCACCAGCAGAGAGCGGGATACTGAAGCTTTCTTT. It translates to CATSRERDTEAFF.

V gene TRBV9 combines with J gene TRBJ2-7; D is possibly TRBD1 (6 bases). The CDR3 is made up of 15 amino acids. The V gene lost 0 bases and the J gene lost 0 bases, with 10 bases spanning the gap. Germline assignment: CDR1 SGDLS and CDR2 YYNGEE. The CDR3 DNA is TGTGCCAGCAGCGTAGCTACAGGGACCTCCTACGAGCAGTACTTC. Protein sequence: CASSVATGTSYEQYF.

V usage is TRBV2 and J usage is TRBJ1-1, with TRBD1 matching 7 bases. The CDR3 loop spans 16 amino acids. The ends lost 4 bases at V and 1 base at J; junction bases unmatched: 9. CDR1 is SNHLY, CDR2 FYNNEI, per germline. Here the CDR3 reads CASSAMTGFGNTEAFF. The CDR3 DNA follows: TGTGCCAGCAGTGCTATGACAGGGTTTGGGAACACTGAAGCTTTCTTT.

The rearrangement links TRBV5-1 to TRBJ2-5, with 8 bases fitting TRBD1. CDR3 length: 14 amino acids. The V and J ends lost 4 bases and 3 bases, in that order; junction bases with no gene match: 5. Germline V gene sequence: CDR1 SGHRS, CDR2 YFSETQ. The CDR3 coding sequence is TGCGCCAGCAGCCCCCGGACAGGGAAAGAGACCCAGTACTTC. This gives the protein CASSPRTGKETQYF.

The count of this clone is one. The chain joins TRBV19 to TRBJ2-5, with 7 bases fitting TRBD2. The V gene's germline CDR1 is LNHDA and CDR2 SQIVND (reference sequence). There are 14 residues in the CDR3. The V gene end was trimmed by 6 bases and the J gene end by 1 base; junction bases not matched to a gene: 5. CDR3 DNA: TGTGCCAGTAGGACCTCGGGGGGCCAAGAGACCCAGTACTTC. It encodes CASRTSGGQETQYF.

The chain carries TRBV24-1 and TRBJ1-4; 10 nucleotides match TRBD1. Germline V gene lookup returns CDR1 KGHDR and CDR2 SFDVKD. This CDR3 has 16 residues. Losses at the gene ends were 5 bases for V and 8 bases for J; bases not matched to a gene: 10. CDR3 in amino acids: CATSAGTGEPYEKLFF. The CDR3 nucleotides read TGTGCCACCAGTGCCGGGACAGGGGAACCGTACGAAAAACTGTTTTTT.

This clone was found a few times. This rearrangement joins TRBV5-6 to TRBJ2-2; TRBD2 matches 9 bases. The germline V gene has CDR1 SGHDT and CDR2 YYEEEE. The CDR3 spans 15 residues. The ends lost 4 bases at V and 7 bases at J; junction bases unmatched: 8. As DNA, the CDR3 is TGTGCCAGCAGCGAGGTCGGGACTAGCAACGGGGAGCTGTTTTTT. It translates to CASSEVGTSNGELFF.

The count of this clone is one. The chain couples TRBV10-3 to TRBJ2-7; D may be TRBD1 (6 bases). The V and J ends lost 3 bases and 0 bases respectively, with 12 bases between them. CDR1 is ENHRY and CDR2 is SYGVKD in the germline V gene. The CDR3 has 15 amino acids. In DNA form, the CDR3 reads TGTGCCATCAGTGACGGGACACTGAGCTCCTACGAGCAGTACTTC. Translating gives CAISDGTLSSYEQYF.

The chain recombines TRBV2 with TRBJ1-2, with 12 bases that match TRBD1. Germline CDR1 is SNHLY and CDR2 is FYNNEI. The CDR3 is made up of 14 amino acids. V gave up 3 bases and J gave up 8 bases; unmatched junction bases: 4. The CDR3 spells CASSDGTGGVGYTF. The CDR3 region has the DNA TGTGCCAGCAGTGATGGGACAGGGGGCGTGGGCTACACCTTC. Based on the CDR3 plus reference TRBV2 and TRBJ1-2, the full variable domain is EPEVTQTPSHQVTQMGQEVILRCVPISNHLYFYWYRQILGQKVEFLVSFYNNEISEKSEIFDDQFSVERPDGSNFTLKIRSTKLEDSAMYFCASSDGTGGVGYTFGSGTRLTVV.

The CDR3 nucleotides are TGTGCCAGCTCACCATCCGTCGTGGGGCAGGCTGAAGCTTTCTTT. As protein: CASSPSVVGQAEAFF. This chain connects TRBV18 to TRBJ1-1; TRBD1 might be the D (5 bases). The germline gives CDR1 KGHSH, CDR2 LQKENI. CDR3 length: 15 residues. Trimming shortened V by 2 bases and J by 6 bases, and 16 bases separated the two germline ends.

The CDR3 DNA reads as TGCGCCAGCAGCCATTCCAGCGGGGGGCCCTCCTACGAGCAGTACTTC. It is translated as CASSHSSGGPSYEQYF. The chain couples TRBV4-1 to TRBJ2-7, with 9 bases that match TRBD2. The CDR3 contains 16 residues. Germline loops: CDR1 MGHRA, CDR2 YSYEKL. The ends lost 3 bases at V and 0 bases at J; junction bases unmatched: 6.